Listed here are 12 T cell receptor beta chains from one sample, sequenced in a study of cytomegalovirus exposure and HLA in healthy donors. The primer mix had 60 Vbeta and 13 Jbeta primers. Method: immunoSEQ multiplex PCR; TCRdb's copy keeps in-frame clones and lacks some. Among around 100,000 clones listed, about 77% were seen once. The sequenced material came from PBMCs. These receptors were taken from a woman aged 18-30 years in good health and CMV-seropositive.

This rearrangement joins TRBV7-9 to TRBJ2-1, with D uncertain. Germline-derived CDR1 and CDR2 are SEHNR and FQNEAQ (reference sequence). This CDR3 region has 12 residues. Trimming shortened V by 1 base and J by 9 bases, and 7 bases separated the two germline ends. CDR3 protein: CASSLDRAEQFF. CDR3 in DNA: TGTGCCAGCAGCTTAGACAGAGCTGAGCAGTTCTTC.

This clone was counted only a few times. CDR3 nucleotides: TGTGCCAGCAGCTTAGATTTCGGCAGGGAAAATGAAAAACTGTTTTTT. Translating it yields CASSLDFGRENEKLFF. This chain joins TRBV7-8 and TRBJ1-4; D possibly corresponds to TRBD1 (5 bases). Germline V gene sequence: CDR1 SGHVS, CDR2 FQNEAQ. CDR3 length equals 16 residues. V lost 1 base to trimming and J lost 5 bases, with 14 bases between them.

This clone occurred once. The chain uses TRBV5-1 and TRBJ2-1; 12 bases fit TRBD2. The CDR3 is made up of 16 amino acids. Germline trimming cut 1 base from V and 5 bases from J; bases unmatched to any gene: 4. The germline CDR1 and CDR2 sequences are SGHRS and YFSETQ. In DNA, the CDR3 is TGCGCCAGCAGCTTGCCTCTAGCGGGAGGGCACAATGAGCAGTTCTTC. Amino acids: CASSLPLAGGHNEQFF.

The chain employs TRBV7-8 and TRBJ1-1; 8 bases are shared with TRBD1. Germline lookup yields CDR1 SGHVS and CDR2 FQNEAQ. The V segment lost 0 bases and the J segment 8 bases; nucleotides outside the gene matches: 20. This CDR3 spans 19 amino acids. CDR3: CASSLAGGALGRGREEAFF. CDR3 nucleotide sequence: TGTGCCAGCAGCTTAGCGGGGGGAGCCCTTGGCAGGGGGCGTGAGGAAGCTTTCTTT.

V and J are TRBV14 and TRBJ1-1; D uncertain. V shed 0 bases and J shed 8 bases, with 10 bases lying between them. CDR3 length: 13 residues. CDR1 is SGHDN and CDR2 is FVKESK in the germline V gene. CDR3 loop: CASSQDIEQEAFF. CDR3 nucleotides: TGTGCCAGCAGCCAAGATATAGAACAGGAAGCTTTCTTT. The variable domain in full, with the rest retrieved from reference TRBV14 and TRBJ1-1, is EAGVTQFPSHSVIEKGQTVTLRCDPISGHDNLYWYRRVMGKEIKFLLHFVKESKQDESGMPNNRFLAERTGGTYSTLKVQPAELEDSGVYFCASSQDIEQEAFFGQGTRLTVV.

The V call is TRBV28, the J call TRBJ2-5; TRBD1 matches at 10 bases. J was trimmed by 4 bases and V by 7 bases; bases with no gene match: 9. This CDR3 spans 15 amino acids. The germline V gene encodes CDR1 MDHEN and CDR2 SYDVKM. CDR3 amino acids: CASTADRGRRETQYF. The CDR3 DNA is TGTGCCAGCACCGCCGACAGGGGGCGCCGAGAGACCCAGTACTTC.

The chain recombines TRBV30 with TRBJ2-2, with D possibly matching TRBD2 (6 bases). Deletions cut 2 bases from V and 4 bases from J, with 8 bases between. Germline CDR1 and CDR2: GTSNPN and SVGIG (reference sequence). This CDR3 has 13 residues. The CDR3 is CAWSLASTGELFF. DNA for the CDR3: TGTGCCTGGAGTCTAGCGAGCACCGGGGAGCTGTTTTTT.

CDR3 DNA: TGCGCCAGCAGCCAGCTAATAGCGGCCTCCTACAATGAGCAGTTCTTC. This gives the protein CASSQLIAASYNEQFF. The chain has TRBV4-1 and TRBJ2-1, with D tentatively TRBD2 (6 bases). Germline values: CDR1 MGHRA, CDR2 YSYEKL. The germline V and J ends were trimmed by 3 bases and 0 bases, with 12 bases remaining between them. The CDR3 extends over 16 amino acids.

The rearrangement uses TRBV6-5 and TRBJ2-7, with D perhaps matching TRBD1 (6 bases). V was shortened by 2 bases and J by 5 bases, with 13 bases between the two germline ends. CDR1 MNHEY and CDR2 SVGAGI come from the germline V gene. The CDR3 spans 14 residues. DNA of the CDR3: TGTGCCAGCAGTTACCAACGACAGGACCACGAGCAGTACTTC. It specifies CASSYQRQDHEQYF.

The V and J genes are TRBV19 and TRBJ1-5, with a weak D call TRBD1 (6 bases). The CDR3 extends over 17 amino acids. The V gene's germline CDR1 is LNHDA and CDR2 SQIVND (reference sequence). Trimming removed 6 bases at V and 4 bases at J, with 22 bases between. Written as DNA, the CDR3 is TGTGCCAGTAGCGGACGGACAGCCCAGGACCTTAATCAGCCCCAGCATTTT. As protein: CASSGRTAQDLNQPQHF. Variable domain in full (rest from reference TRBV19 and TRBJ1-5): DGGITQSPKYLFRKEGQNVTLSCEQNLNHDAMYWYRQDPGQGLRLIYYSQIVNDFQKGDIAEGYSVSREKKESFPLTVTSAQKNPTAFYLCASSGRTAQDLNQPQHFGDGTRLSIL.

CDR3 nucleotides: TGTGCCAGCAGCCAGACAGGGGGCGATGGCTACACCTTC. Protein: CASSQTGGDGYTF. The chain carries TRBV7-6 and TRBJ1-2; 10 positions agree with TRBD1. V trimming: 5 bases; J trimming: 6 bases; junction bases outside the gene matches: 3. There are 13 residues in the CDR3. The germline CDR1 and CDR2 sequences are SGHVS and FNYEAQ.

This CDR3 is CASSLEVSGTEQFF. In nucleotides, the CDR3 is TGTGCCAGCAGCTTAGAGGTTAGCGGGACTGAGCAGTTCTTC. V usage is TRBV13 and J usage is TRBJ2-1; 8 nucleotides line up with TRBD2. The CDR3 loop spans 14 amino acids. Per germline, CDR1 PRHDT and CDR2 FYEKMQ (reference sequence). V lost 1 base to trimming and J lost 9 bases; unmatched junction nucleotides: 5.